One and the same sample provided the 23 T cell receptor beta chains below, sequenced in a study of shared clonotypes between healthy human individuals. It was CD45RO-negative cells, positively selected for CCR7, that made up naive CD8 cells, with terminally differentiated effector memory CD45RA+ cells excluded. Only in-frame clones appear in the TCRdb table, and some are missing; sequencing was by immunoSEQ multiplex PCR. The table shows hundreds of thousands of clones, with around 96% occurring only once. Sequencing input: naive CD8+ T cells sorted from blood. These receptors were obtained from a woman between 25 and 40 years old in good health.

The J gene is TRBJ2-7, the V gene TRBV5-6; 9 nucleotides agree with TRBD1. CDR3 length equals 14 residues. The germline V gene encodes CDR1 SGHDT and CDR2 YYEEEE. V dropped 4 bases and J dropped 3; count of bases not matched to a gene: 5. The CDR3 nucleotides are TGTGCCAGCAGCGGCACAGGGGGCTTCTACGAGCAGTACTTC. Its protein product is CASSGTGGFYEQYF.

The rearrangement joins TRBV6-5 to TRBJ2-1; the match to TRBD2 covers 8 bases. This CDR3 contains 15 residues. V lost 6 bases, J lost 0 bases, and 4 bases stayed unmatched. Germline loops: CDR1 MNHEY, CDR2 SVGAGI. Here the CDR3 DNA reads TGTGCCAGCAGCTTCGGGACTAGCTCCTACAATGAGCAGTTCTTC. It encodes CASSFGTSSYNEQFF.

The chain is built from TRBV13 and TRBJ1-4, with a possible D match to TRBD1 (6 bases). The germline V and J ends were trimmed by 4 bases and 7 bases, with 19 bases remaining between them. The length of the CDR3 is 16 residues. Germline CDR1 is PRHDT and CDR2 is FYEKMQ (reference sequence). DNA of the CDR3: TGTGCCAGCAGCTCGCCCACAGGGACGGGTGGTGAAAAACTGTTTTTT. It codes for CASSSPTGTGGEKLFF.

The V gene is TRBV27, the J gene TRBJ2-1, with TRBD1 matching over 8 bases. The J segment lost 9 bases and the V segment lost 6 bases, leaving 10 bases of the junction unmatched. The germline V gene has CDR1 MNHEY and CDR2 SMNVEV (reference sequence). The CDR3 totals 14 residues. In DNA, the CDR3 is TGTGCCAGCAGCATTCGGCAGGGGGCGGTTGAGCAGTTCTTC. Translation: CASSIRQGAVEQFF.

The chain uses TRBV2 and TRBJ2-5, with 8 bases aligning to TRBD1. Germline-derived CDR1 and CDR2 are SNHLY and FYNNEI. The length of the CDR3 is 13 residues. Losses at the gene ends were 8 bases for V and 4 bases for J; bases not matched to a gene: 6. The CDR3 region is CASGAGTGETQYF. Written as DNA, the CDR3 is TGTGCCAGCGGCGCCGGGACAGGAGAGACCCAGTACTTC.

J is TRBJ2-7 and V is TRBV11-3; tentatively, D is TRBD2 (6 bases). CDR1 SGHNT and CDR2 YENEEA come from the germline V gene. Trimming cost V 4 bases and J 3 bases, with 10 bases left between them. There are 13 residues in the CDR3. The CDR3 bases are TGTGCCAGCAGCTCGGGACTGGGCTACGAGCAGTACTTC. Protein sequence: CASSSGLGYEQYF.

The chain carries TRBV13 and TRBJ2-3, with TRBD2 matching over 7 bases. The germline V gene has CDR1 PRHDT and CDR2 FYEKMQ (reference sequence). Trimming cost V 5 bases and J 4 bases; bases outside gene matches: 9. The CDR3 length is 15 residues. In DNA, the CDR3 is TGTGCCAGCAGCCCTGGGGGAGGGAAAGCAGATACGCAGTATTTT. It yields the protein CASSPGGGKADTQYF. Full variable domain (rest looked up from reference TRBV13 and TRBJ2-3): AAGVIQSPRHLIKEKRETATLKCYPIPRHDTVYWYQQGPGQDPQFLISFYEKMQSDKGSIPDRFSAQQFSDYHSELNMSSLELGDSALYFCASSPGGGKADTQYFGPGTRLTVL.

The chain couples TRBV29-1 to TRBJ2-7; D assignment may be TRBD1 or TRBD2 (6 bases each). CDR3 size: 13 residues. Trimming left V 4 bases short and J 5 bases short, with 15 bases between. CDR1 is SQVTM and CDR2 is ANQGSEA in the germline V gene. The CDR3 spells CSVVRQGRHEQYF. The DNA of the CDR3 is TGCAGCGTTGTTAGGCAGGGGAGGCACGAGCAGTACTTC.

V usage is TRBV5-8 and J usage is TRBJ1-3; D is possibly TRBD1 (6 bases). Germline lookup yields CDR1 SGHTS and CDR2 YDEGEE. V gave up 2 bases and J gave up 4 bases, with 16 bases separating them. The CDR3 is 16 amino acids. The CDR3 spells CASSFWTDYFGNTIYF. The CDR3 DNA reads TGTGCCAGCAGCTTCTGGACAGACTACTTCGGAAACACCATATATTTT.

The chain uses TRBV30 and TRBJ1-1, with D possibly TRBD1 on 5 matching bases. The CDR3 loop spans 15 amino acids. The germline V gene encodes CDR1 GTSNPN and CDR2 SVGIG (reference sequence). With 4 bases removed from V and 1 base from J, the gap between germline ends came to 16 bases. The CDR3 DNA follows: TGTGCCTGGAATCGCGGACACGCGGGGAACACTGAAGCTTTCTTT. It yields the protein CAWNRGHAGNTEAFF. Complete variable domain (other parts from reference TRBV30 and TRBJ1-1): SQTIHQWPATLVQPVGSPLSLECTVEGTSNPNLYWYRQAAGRGLQLLFYSVGIGQISSEVPQNLSASRPQDRQFILSSKKLLLSDSGFYLCAWNRGHAGNTEAFFGQGTRLTVV.

The chain has TRBV13 and TRBJ2-3; no definite D call. Germline V gene lookup returns CDR1 PRHDT and CDR2 FYEKMQ (reference sequence). The CDR3 contains 15 residues. With 0 bases removed from V and 0 bases from J, the gap between germline ends came to 7 bases. The CDR3 DNA reads TGTGCCAGCAGCTTAGGAGCGCCTAGCACAGATACGCAGTATTTT. Its translation is CASSLGAPSTDTQYF. Combining the CDR3 with reference TRBV13 and TRBJ2-3 gives the whole variable domain AAGVIQSPRHLIKEKRETATLKCYPIPRHDTVYWYQQGPGQDPQFLISFYEKMQSDKGSIPDRFSAQQFSDYHSELNMSSLELGDSALYFCASSLGAPSTDTQYFGPGTRLTVL.

V and J are TRBV28 and TRBJ2-5; D possibly uses TRBD1 or TRBD2 (5 bases each). With 3 bases removed from V and 3 bases from J, the gap between germline ends came to 11 bases. The CDR3 totals 14 residues. Germline V gene lookup returns CDR1 MDHEN and CDR2 SYDVKM. The CDR3 DNA reads TGTGCCAGCAGTTTCCGGGACCCCAAAGAGACCCAGTACTTC. Its translation is CASSFRDPKETQYF.

Many counts were recorded for this clone. This CDR3 reads CASGNGQREGREQYF. CDR3 in DNA: TGTGCCAGCGGGAATGGCCAGCGGGAGGGCCGCGAGCAGTACTTC. This chain uses TRBV21-1 with TRBJ2-7; TRBD2, the D gene given by the table, was not confirmed from the DNA. TRBV21-1 is designated a pseudogene. The CDR3 runs to 15 residues.

This clone was counted between two and nine times. This rearrangement joins TRBV7-9 to TRBJ2-1, with a tentative D call TRBD1 (6 bases). The V gene's germline CDR1 is SEHNR and CDR2 FQNEAQ (reference sequence). This CDR3 has 14 residues. Here the CDR3 reads CAGAVEIAYNEQFF. The CDR3 DNA follows: TGTGCGGGGGCGGTGGAAATCGCCTACAATGAGCAGTTCTTC.

J is TRBJ2-3 and V is TRBV27; D unclear. Germline-derived CDR1 and CDR2 are MNHEY and SMNVEV (reference sequence). This CDR3 region has 11 residues. Trimming took off 6 bases at V and 2 bases at J, with 3 bases between the two ends. The CDR3 nucleotides read TGTGCCAGCAGACACACAGATACGCAGTATTTT. Protein: CASRHTDTQYF.

V is TRBV6-5 and J is TRBJ1-4, with a weak D call TRBD1 (5 bases). The CDR3 is 13 residues long. The V end lost 5 bases, the J end lost 8 bases, and 12 bases lay between the germline ends. Germline assignment: CDR1 MNHEY and CDR2 SVGAGI. The CDR3 DNA follows: TGTGCCAGCAGTGGGACCGGGAACGAAAAACTGTTTTTT. Protein: CASSGTGNEKLFF.

This chain uses TRBV29-1 with TRBJ1-2, with D possibly TRBD1 on 6 matching bases. Trimming took 7 bases from V and 4 from J, leaving 19 bases between them. This CDR3 comprises 14 residues. Germline CDR1 reads SQVTM; CDR2 reads ANQGSEA. As DNA, the CDR3 is TGCAGCGCTGAGGATCCGGGACATACCTATGGCTACACCTTC. This codes for CSAEDPGHTYGYTF.

The table lists this clone with a few counts. The chain employs TRBV30 and TRBJ1-2; no clear D gene. V shed 5 bases and J shed 6 bases, with 10 bases lying between them. The CDR3 consists of 11 residues. Germline assignment: CDR1 GTSNPN and CDR2 SVGIG (reference sequence). CDR3 residues: CAWGLTDGYTF. Written as DNA, the CDR3 is TGTGCCTGGGGACTTACCGATGGCTACACCTTC.

A word on this clone: This specimen includes other DNA sequences encoding the same CDR3. The chain is built from TRBV9 and TRBJ1-1, with D unresolved. The V end was cut by 2 bases, the J end by 5 bases, with 10 bases between. The CDR3 length is 13 residues. Germline assignment: CDR1 SGDLS and CDR2 YYNGEE. CDR3 coding DNA: TGTGCCAGCAGCGTGGCCCGCTCGACTGAAGCTTTCTTT. Protein sequence: CASSVARSTEAFF.

This clone has just one count. In the same sample, other DNA sequences code for this CDR3. The chain couples TRBV5-4 to TRBJ2-2; D gene ambiguous. The CDR3 runs to 14 residues. V dropped 0 bases and J dropped 2 bases, with 5 bases sitting between them. Germline CDR1 SGHNT, CDR2 YYREEE (reference sequence). The CDR3 reads CASSLGGNTGELFF. The CDR3 DNA reads as TGTGCCAGCAGCTTGGGAGGAAACACCGGGGAGCTGTTTTTT.

The genes are TRBV7-8 and TRBJ2-7, with 10 nucleotides matching TRBD2. CDR1 SGHVS and CDR2 FQNEAQ come from the germline V gene. The junction had 3 bases not matched to a gene; V was cut back by 4 bases and J by 6 bases. This CDR3 is 13 amino acids long. CDR3 sequence (DNA): TGTGCCAGCAGCTCTAGCGGGAGAGGCGAGCAGTACTTC. It is translated as CASSSSGRGEQYF. Full variable domain (rest looked up from reference TRBV7-8 and TRBJ2-7): GAGVSQSPRYKVAKRGQDVALRCDPISGHVSLFWYQQALGQGPEFLTYFQNEAQLDKSGLPSDRFFAERPEGSVSTLKIQRTQQEDSAVYLCASSSSGRGEQYFGPGTRLTVT.

This chain connects TRBV27 to TRBJ1-2; 7 positions agree with TRBD1. Germline trimming cut 6 bases from V and 5 bases from J; bases unmatched to any gene: 15. The CDR3 runs to 16 residues. In germline, CDR1 is MNHEY, CDR2 SMNVEV (reference sequence). Here the CDR3 DNA reads TGTGCCAGCAGCCATTCGGAGACAGGGCAACGGTATGGCTACACCTTC. It yields the protein CASSHSETGQRYGYTF.

In the case of this clone: One end of the junction does not line up with germline, which may come from a read error. The sample contains more than one DNA sequence encoding this CDR3. V usage is TRBV6-5 and J usage is TRBJ2-7; a weak D match, TRBD1 (5 bases). The CDR3 totals 13 residues. The germline CDR1 and CDR2 sequences are MNHEY and SVGAGI. The DNA for the CDR3 is TGTGCTAGCAGTTACTCCGACAGCTACGAGCAGTACTTC. This gives the protein CASSYSDSYEQYF.